The entry that follows covers one TCR beta chain sequence. The record originates from a study of blood T cell repertoires in COVID-19. Study-wide context: COVID-19 samples collected from the United States, Italy and Spain covered acute and convalescent phases. Nucleic acid was either cDNA or gDNA, and it came from T cells, B-cell-depleted T cells, or PBMCs.

Exposed study participants had met a COVID-19 case within 2 weeks before entry. Method: immunoSEQ multiplex PCR; TCRdb's copy keeps in-frame clones and lacks some. There are approximately 260,000 clones in the sample; around 83% occur only once, and just over 6.5% lies in the top ten. The ends were cut back, 5 bases at V and 8 bases at J, with 10 bases in the middle. Germline assignment: CDR1 SGHAT and CDR2 FQNNGV. CDR3 size: 12 residues. Sequences were obtained from PBMCs or T cells enriched from blood (not recorded which). The V gene is TRBV11-2, the J gene TRBJ2-1, with a tentative D call TRBD2 (6 bases). The sequence came from a woman in her 50s who had been exposed to COVID-19. The CDR3 protein is CASSPTRDEQFF. DNA of the CDR3: TGTGCCAGCAGCCCGACTAGGGATGAGCAGTTCTTC.